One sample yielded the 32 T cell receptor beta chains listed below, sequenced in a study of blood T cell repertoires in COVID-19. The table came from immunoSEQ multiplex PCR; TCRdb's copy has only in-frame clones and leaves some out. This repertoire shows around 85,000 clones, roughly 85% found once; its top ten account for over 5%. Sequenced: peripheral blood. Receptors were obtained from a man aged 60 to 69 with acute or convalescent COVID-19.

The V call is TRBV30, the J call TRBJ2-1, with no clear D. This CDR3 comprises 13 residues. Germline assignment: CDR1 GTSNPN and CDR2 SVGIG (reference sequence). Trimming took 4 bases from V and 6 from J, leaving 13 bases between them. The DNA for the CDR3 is TGTGCCTGGAAAAACAGTAGGCCCAATGAGCAGTTCTTC. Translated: CAWKNSRPNEQFF.

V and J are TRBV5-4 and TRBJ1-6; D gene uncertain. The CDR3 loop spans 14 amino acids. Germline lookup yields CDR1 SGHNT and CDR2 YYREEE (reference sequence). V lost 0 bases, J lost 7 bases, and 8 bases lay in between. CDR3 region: CASSLDTENSPLHF. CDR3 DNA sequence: TGTGCCAGCAGCTTGGATACAGAGAATTCACCCCTCCACTTT.

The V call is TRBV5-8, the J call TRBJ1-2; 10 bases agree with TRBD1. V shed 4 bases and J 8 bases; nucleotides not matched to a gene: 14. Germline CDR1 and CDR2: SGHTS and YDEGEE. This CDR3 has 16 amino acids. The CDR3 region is CASSPLDRGLLGGYTF. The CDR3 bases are TGTGCCAGCAGCCCTCTCGACAGGGGGCTCCTAGGCGGCTACACCTTC.

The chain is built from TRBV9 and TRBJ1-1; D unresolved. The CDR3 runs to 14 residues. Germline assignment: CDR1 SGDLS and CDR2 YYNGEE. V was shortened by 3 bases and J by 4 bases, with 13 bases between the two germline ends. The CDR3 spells CASSAKREITEAFF. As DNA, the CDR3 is TGTGCCAGCAGCGCAAAGAGGGAAATCACTGAAGCTTTCTTT.

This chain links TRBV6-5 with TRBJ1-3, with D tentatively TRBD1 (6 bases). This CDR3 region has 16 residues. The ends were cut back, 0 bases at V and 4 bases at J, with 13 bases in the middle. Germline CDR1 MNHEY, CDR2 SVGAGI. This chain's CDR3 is CASSYSSGARGNTIYF. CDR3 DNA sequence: TGTGCCAGCAGTTACTCGTCAGGGGCCCGGGGAAACACCATATATTTT.

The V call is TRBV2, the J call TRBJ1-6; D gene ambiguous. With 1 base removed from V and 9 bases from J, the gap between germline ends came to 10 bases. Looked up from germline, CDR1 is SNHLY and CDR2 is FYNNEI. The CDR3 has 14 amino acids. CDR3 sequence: CASSEGRSGSPLHF. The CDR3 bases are TGTGCCAGCAGTGAAGGCAGGTCAGGTTCACCCCTCCACTTT.

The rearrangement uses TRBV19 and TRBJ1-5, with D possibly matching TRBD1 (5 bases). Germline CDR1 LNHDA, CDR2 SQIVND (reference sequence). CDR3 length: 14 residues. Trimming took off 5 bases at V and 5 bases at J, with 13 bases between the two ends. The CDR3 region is CASSGAGSHQPQHF. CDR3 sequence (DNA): TGTGCCAGTAGTGGGGCAGGGTCTCATCAGCCCCAGCATTTT.

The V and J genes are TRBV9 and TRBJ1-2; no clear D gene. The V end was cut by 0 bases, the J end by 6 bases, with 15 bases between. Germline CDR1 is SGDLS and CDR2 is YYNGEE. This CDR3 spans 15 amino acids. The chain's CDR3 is CASSVVIGGENGYTF. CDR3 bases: TGTGCCAGCAGCGTAGTGATTGGCGGGGAGAATGGCTACACCTTC.

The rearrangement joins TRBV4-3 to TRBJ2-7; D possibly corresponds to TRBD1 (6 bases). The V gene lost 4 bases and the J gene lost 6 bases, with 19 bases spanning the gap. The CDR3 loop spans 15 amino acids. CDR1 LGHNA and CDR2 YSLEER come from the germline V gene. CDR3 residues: CASSPQTGRGSEQYF. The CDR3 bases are TGCGCCAGCAGCCCTCAAACAGGGCGTGGCAGCGAGCAGTACTTC.

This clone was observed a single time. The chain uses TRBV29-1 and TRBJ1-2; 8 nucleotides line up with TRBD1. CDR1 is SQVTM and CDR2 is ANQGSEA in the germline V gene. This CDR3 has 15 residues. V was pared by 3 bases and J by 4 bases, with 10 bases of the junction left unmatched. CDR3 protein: CSVDSDRGLGYGYTF. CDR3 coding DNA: TGCAGCGTTGATTCCGACAGGGGTTTGGGCTATGGCTACACCTTC.

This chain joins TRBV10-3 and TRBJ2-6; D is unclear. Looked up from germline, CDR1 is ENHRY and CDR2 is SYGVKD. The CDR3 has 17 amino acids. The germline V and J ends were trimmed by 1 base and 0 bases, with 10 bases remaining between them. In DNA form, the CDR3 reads TGTGCCATCAGTGAGTTTGACACGGTCTCTGGGGCCAACGTCCTGACTTTC. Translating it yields CAISEFDTVSGANVLTF.

CDR3 protein: CASSVGTSGAADTQYF. CDR3 in DNA: TGTGCCAGCAGCGTAGGGACTAGCGGGGCGGCAGATACGCAGTATTTT. This sequence joins TRBV9 and TRBJ2-3; 12 bases map to TRBD2. V shed 0 bases, J shed 4 bases, and the junction held 3 bases outside the gene matches. Germline V gene data show CDR1 as SGDLS and CDR2 as YYNGEE. The CDR3 has 16 amino acids.

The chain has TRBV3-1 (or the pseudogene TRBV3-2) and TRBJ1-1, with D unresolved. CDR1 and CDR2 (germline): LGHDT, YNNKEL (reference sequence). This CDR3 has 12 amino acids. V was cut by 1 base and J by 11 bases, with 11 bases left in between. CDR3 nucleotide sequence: TGTGCCAGCAGCCAAGCGGAGTCGGCGGCTTTCTTT. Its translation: CASSQAESAAFF.

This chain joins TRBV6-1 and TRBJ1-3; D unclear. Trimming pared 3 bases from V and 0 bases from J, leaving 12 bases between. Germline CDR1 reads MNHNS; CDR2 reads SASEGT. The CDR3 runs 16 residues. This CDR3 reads CASSDRIQSSGNTIYF. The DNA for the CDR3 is TGTGCCAGCAGTGACAGGATTCAAAGCTCTGGAAACACCATATATTTT.

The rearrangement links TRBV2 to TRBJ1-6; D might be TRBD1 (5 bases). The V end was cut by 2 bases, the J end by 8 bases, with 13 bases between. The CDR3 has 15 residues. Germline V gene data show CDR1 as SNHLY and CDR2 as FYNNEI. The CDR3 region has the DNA TGTGCCAGCAGTGAACGCAGGGAAGTTTATTCACCCCTCCACTTT. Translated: CASSERREVYSPLHF.

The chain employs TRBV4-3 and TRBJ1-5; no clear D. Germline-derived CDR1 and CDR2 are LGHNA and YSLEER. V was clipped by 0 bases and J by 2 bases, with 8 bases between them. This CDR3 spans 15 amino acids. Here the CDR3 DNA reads TGCGCCAGCAGCCAAGAGGCTTTCGGCAATCAGCCCCAGCATTTT. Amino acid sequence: CASSQEAFGNQPQHF.

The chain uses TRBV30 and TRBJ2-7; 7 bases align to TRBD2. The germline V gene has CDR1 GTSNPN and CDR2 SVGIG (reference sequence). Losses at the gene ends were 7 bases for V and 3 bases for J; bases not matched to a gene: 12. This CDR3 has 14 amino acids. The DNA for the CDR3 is TGTGCCTTGGGGGGAGGGGCAACGAGCTACGAGCAGTACTTC. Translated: CALGGGATSYEQYF.

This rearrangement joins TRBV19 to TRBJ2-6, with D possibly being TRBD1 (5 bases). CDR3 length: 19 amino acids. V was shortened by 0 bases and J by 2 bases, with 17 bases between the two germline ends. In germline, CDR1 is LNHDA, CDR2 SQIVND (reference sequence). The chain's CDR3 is CASSIDLFQGLPGANVLTF. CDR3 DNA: TGTGCCAGTAGTATAGATCTATTCCAGGGTCTCCCTGGGGCCAACGTCCTGACTTTC.

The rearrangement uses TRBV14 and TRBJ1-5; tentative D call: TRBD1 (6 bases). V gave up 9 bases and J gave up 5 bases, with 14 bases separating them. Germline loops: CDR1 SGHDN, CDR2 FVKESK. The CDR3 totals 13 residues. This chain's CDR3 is CASSVNRDQPQHF. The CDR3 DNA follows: TGTGCCAGTTCGGTGAACAGGGATCAGCCCCAGCATTTT.

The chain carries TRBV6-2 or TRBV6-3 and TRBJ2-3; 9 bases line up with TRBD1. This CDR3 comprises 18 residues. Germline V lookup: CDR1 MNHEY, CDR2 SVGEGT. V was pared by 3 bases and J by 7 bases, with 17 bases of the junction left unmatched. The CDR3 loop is CASSYRRKRDRDIYTQYF. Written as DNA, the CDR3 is TGTGCCAGCAGTTATAGAAGGAAGAGGGACAGGGACATTTATACGCAGTATTTT.

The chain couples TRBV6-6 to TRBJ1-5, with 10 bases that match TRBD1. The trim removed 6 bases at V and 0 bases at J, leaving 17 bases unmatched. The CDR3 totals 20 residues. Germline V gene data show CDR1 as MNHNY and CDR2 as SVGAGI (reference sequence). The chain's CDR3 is CASSLNPPRTGGISNQPQHF. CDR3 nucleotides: TGTGCCAGCAGCTTAAACCCACCACGGACAGGGGGGATTAGCAATCAGCCCCAGCATTTT.

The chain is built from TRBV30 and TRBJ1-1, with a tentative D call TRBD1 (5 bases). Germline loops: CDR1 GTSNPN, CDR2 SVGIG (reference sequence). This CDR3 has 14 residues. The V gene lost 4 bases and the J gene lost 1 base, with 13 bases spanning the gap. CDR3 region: CAWKGKQPNTEAFF. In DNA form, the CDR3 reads TGTGCCTGGAAGGGGAAGCAGCCGAACACTGAAGCTTTCTTT.

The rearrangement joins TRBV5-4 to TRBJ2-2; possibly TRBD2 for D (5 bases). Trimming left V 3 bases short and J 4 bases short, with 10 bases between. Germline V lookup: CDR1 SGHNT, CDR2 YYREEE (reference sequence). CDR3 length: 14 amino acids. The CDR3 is CASSSGLITGELFF. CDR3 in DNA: TGTGCCAGCAGCTCAGGACTGATCACCGGGGAGCTGTTTTTT.

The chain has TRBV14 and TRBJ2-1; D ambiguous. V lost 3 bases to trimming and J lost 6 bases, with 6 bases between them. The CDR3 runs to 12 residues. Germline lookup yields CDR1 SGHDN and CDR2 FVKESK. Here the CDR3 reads CASSQASNEQFF. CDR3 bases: TGTGCCAGCAGCCAGGCAAGCAATGAGCAGTTCTTC.

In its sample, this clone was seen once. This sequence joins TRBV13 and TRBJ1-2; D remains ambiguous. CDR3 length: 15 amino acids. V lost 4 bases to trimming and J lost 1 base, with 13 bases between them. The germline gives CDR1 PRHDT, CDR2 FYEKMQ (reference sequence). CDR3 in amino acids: CASSSGREDNYGYTF. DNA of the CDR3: TGTGCCAGCAGCTCTGGGAGGGAAGATAACTATGGCTACACCTTC.

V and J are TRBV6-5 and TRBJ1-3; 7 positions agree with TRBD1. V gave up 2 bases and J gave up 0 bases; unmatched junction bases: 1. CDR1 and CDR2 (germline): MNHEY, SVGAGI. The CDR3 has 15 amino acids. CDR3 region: CASSYRQGSGNTIYF. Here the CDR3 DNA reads TGTGCCAGCAGTTACCGACAGGGCTCTGGAAACACCATATATTTT.

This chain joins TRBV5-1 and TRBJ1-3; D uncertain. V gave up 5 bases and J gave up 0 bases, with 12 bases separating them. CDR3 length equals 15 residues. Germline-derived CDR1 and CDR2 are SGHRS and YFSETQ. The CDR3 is CASRPGAPSGNTIYF. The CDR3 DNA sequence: TGCGCCAGCAGGCCCGGAGCCCCCTCTGGAAACACCATATATTTT.

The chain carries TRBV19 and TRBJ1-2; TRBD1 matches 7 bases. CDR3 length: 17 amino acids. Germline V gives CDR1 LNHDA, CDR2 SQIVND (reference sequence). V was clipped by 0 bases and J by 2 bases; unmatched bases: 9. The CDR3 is CASSIDVGQRENYGYTF. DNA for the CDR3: TGTGCCAGTAGTATAGATGTGGGACAGAGGGAGAACTATGGCTACACCTTC.

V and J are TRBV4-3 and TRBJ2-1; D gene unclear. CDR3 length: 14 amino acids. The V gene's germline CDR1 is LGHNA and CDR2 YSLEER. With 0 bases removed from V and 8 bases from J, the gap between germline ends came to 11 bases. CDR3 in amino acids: CASSQERGFDEQFF. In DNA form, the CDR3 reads TGCGCCAGCAGCCAAGAAAGAGGTTTCGATGAGCAGTTCTTC.

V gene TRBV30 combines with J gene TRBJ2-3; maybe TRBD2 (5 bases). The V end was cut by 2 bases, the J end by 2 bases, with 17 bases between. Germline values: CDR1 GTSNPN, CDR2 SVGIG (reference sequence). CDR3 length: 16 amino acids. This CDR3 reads CAWSPPRGYATDTQYF. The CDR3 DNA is TGTGCCTGGAGTCCCCCCCGGGGATACGCCACAGATACGCAGTATTTT. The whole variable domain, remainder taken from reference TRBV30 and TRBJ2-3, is SQTIHQWPATLVQPVGSPLSLECTVEGTSNPNLYWYRQAAGRGLQLLFYSVGIGQISSEVPQNLSASRPQDRQFILSSKKLLLSDSGFYLCAWSPPRGYATDTQYFGPGTRLTVL.

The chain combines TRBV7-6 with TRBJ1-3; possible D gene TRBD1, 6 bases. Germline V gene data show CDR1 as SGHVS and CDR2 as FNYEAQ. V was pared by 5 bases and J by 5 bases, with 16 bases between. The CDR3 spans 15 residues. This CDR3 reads CASSESLDSRNTIYF. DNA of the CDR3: TGTGCCAGCAGCGAGTCCCTGGACAGCCGAAACACCATATATTTT.

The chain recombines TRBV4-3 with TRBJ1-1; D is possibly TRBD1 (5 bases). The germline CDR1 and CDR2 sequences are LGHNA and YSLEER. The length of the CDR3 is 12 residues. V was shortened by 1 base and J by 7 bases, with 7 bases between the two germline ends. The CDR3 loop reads CASSQGQNEAFF. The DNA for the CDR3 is TGCGCCAGCAGCCAAGGACAGAATGAAGCTTTCTTT.